This T cell receptor beta chain was recorded in a study of cytomegalovirus exposure and HLA in healthy donors. Study in general: In a later analysis, it was reported that the approximately 120 validation repertoires had been produced on the same platform as the roughly 650 repertoires belonging to the first cohort. Study findings and constraints: According to a subsequent analysis, TCR clusters from the first cohort were inclined to appear together in the 110 or so validation repertoires. CMV antigen specificity of a few CMV-associated chains was confirmed in vitro.

A word on this clone: Its target is not known.

The donors were members of the roughly 120-subject validation cohort (separate from the approximately 650-subject first cohort). The data were produced by immunoSEQ multiplex PCR, yet TCRdb's version contains in-frame clones alone and is incomplete. The sample yields roughly 330,000 clones, about nine tenths seen once. Sequenced input: PBMCs. This sequence was found in a woman in her 30s in good health and CMV-seropositive.

In nucleotides, the CDR3 is TGTGCCAGCAGCGAGGGGCGTGCGGTCGCCTATGGCTACACCTTC. It yields the protein CASSEGRAVAYGYTF. The V call is TRBV7-3, the J call TRBJ1-2, with a weak D call TRBD1 (5 bases). Trimming cost V 5 bases and J 4 bases, with 17 bases left between them. Germline values: CDR1 SGHTA, CDR2 FQGTGA. The CDR3 sequence is 15 residues long.